These T cell receptor beta chains were read from a single sample in a study of metastatic and nonmetastatic thyroid tumors. TCRdb reanalyzed the PCR reads with MiXCR. The table includes about 59,000 clones, less than 30% detected once. Sequenced input: blood. Receptors were obtained from a female donor with papillary thyroid cancer or a benign thyroid nodule (not recorded which). Some clones in this sample may be carry-over from other donors' samples. Each CDR3 is given with its conserved first and last residue. D genes are given only for firm matches. The size of a clone is reported for some rows only, either as once, few or many, or as a class for expanded clones.

TRBJ1-3	TRBV13	NA	once	CASSPEDGNTIYF	TGTGCCAGCAGCCCTGAGGACGGAAACACCATATATTTT
TRBJ1-1	TRBV6-2/TRBV6-3	NA	NA	CASSYSMGRTEAFF	TGTGCCAGCAGTTACTCGATGGGGAGAACTGAAGCTTTCTTT
TRBJ2-3	TRBV2	NA	NA	CASSKTTTDTQYF	TGTGCCAGCAGCAAAACTACCACAGATACGCAGTATTTT
TRBJ1-1	TRBV24-1	NA	NA	CATREGGRTEAFF	TGTGCCACCAGAGAAGGGGGGCGGACTGAAGCTTTCTTT
TRBJ1-6	TRBV13	NA	NA	CASSLGSRQNSPLHF	TGTGCCAGCAGCCTCGGTAGCAGGCAGAATTCACCCCTCCACTTT
TRBJ1-5	TRBV7-3	NA	NA	CASTFSRGANQPQHF	TGTGCCAGCACCTTCTCCCGGGGGGCCAATCAGCCCCAGCATTTT
TRBJ2-7	TRBV6-1	TRBD2	NA	CASSVSGRYEQYF	TGTGCCAGCAGTGTTAGCGGGAGATACGAGCAGTACTTC
TRBJ1-2	TRBV20-1	TRBD1	NA	CSAGQGAVTGYTF	TGCAGTGCTGGACAGGGGGCGGTGACTGGCTACACCTTC
TRBJ2-7	TRBV30	NA	many	CAWGPRPYEQYF	TGTGCCTGGGGACCCCGCCCCTACGAGCAGTACTTC
TRBJ2-1	TRBV6-4	TRBD2	many	CASSGSLLTSGRYSYNEQFF	TGTGCCAGCAGTGGGTCCCTTCTGACTAGCGGGAGGTACTCCTACAATGAGCAGTTCTTC
TRBJ2-2	TRBV4-3	NA	NA	CASSQDPGSTGELFF	TGCGCCAGCAGCCAAGATCCCGGGAGCACCGGGGAGCTGTTTTTT
TRBJ2-2	TRBV3-1	TRBD2	once	CASLGRGRGELFF	TGTGCCAGCTTGGGGAGGGGACGCGGGGAGCTGTTTTTT
TRBJ2-6	TRBV7-3	NA	NA	CASSLRPRGPGANVLTF	TGTGCCAGCAGCTTAAGACCGAGGGGTCCTGGGGCCAACGTCCTGACTTTC
TRBJ1-1	TRBV6-1	NA	few	CASSPILGRMNTEAFF	TGTGCCAGCAGCCCGATACTCGGACGGATGAACACTGAAGCTTTCTTT
TRBJ1-2	TRBV11-3	TRBD1	NA	CASSPWGQEDGYTF	TGTGCCAGCAGCCCCTGGGGACAGGAAGATGGCTACACCTTC
TRBJ1-4	TRBV11-2	NA	once	CASSAKARGEKLFF	TGTGCCAGCAGCGCGAAAGCGCGAGGAGAAAAACTGTTTTTT
TRBJ1-2	TRBV19	TRBD1	few	CASRKTGGYGYTF	TGTGCCAGTAGGAAGACAGGGGGGTATGGCTACACCTTC
TRBJ2-3	TRBV19	TRBD2	NA	CASSATSGDQDTQYF	TGTGCCAGTAGTGCCACTAGCGGAGACCAGGATACGCAGTATTTT
TRBJ2-7	TRBV16	NA	NA	CASSQTQAYEQYF	TGTGCCAGCAGCCAAACGCAGGCCTACGAGCAGTACTTC
TRBJ2-2	TRBV20-1	TRBD1	NA	CSASAQGANTGELFF	TGCAGTGCTAGCGCGCAGGGGGCGAACACCGGGGAGCTGTTTTTT
TRBJ2-1	TRBV9	NA	NA	CASSVVPAEGRMNEQFF	TGTGCCAGCAGCGTAGTTCCAGCGGAAGGAAGAATGAATGAGCAGTTCTTC
TRBJ1-5	TRBV2	TRBD1	medium-sized	CASRTGASNQPQHF	TGTGCCAGCCGTACAGGGGCTAGCAATCAGCCCCAGCATTTT
TRBJ2-7	TRBV11-2	NA	many	CASSLVGSKAYEQYF	TGTGCCAGCAGCTTAGTCGGGAGTAAGGCCTACGAGCAGTACTTC
TRBJ2-7	TRBV6-1	TRBD2	few	CASKEGREGAYEQYF	TGTGCCAGCAAAGAAGGGAGGGAAGGAGCCTACGAGCAGTACTTC